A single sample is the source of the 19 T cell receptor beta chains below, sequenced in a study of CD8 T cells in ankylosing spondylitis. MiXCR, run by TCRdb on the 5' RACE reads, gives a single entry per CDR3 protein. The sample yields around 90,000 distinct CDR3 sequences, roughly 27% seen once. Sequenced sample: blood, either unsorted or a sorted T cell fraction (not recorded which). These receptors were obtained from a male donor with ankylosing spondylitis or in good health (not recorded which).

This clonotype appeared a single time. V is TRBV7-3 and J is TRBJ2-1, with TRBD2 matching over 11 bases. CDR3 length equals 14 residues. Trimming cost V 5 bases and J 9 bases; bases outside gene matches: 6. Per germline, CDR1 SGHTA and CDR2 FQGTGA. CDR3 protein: CASSQGTSGSEQFF. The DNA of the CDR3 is TGTGCCAGCAGCCAGGGGACTAGCGGAAGTGAGCAGTTCTTC.

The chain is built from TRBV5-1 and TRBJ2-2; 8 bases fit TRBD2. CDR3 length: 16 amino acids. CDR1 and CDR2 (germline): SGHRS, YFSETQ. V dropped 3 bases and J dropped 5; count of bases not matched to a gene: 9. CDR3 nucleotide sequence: TGCGCCAGCAGCTCAAAAGCGGGAGACGGAACCGGGGAGCTGTTTTTT. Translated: CASSSKAGDGTGELFF. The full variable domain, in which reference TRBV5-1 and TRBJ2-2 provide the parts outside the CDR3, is KAGVTQTPRYLIKTRGQQVTLSCSPISGHRSVSWYQQTPGQGLQFLFEYFSETQRNKGNFPGRFSGRQFSNSRSEMNVSTLELGDSALYLCASSSKAGDGTGELFFGEGSRLTVL.

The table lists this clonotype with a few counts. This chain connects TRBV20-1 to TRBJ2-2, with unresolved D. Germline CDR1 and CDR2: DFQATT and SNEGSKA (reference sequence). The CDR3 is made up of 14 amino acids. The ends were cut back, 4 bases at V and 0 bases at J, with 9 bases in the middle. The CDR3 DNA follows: TGCAGTGCTAAAGACACATCGAACACCGGGGAGCTGTTTTTT. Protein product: CSAKDTSNTGELFF.

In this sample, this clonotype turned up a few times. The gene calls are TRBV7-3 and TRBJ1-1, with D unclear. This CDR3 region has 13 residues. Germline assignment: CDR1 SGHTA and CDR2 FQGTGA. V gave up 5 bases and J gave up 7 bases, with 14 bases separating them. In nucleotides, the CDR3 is TGTGCCAGCAGCCCGCGACCTGATGATGAAGCTTTCTTT. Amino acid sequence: CASSPRPDDEAFF.

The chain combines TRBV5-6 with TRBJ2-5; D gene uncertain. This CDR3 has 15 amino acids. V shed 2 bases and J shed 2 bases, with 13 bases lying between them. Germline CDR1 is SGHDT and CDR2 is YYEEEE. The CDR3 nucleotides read TGTGCCAGCAGCTTTAGGTCGTGGGATCAAGAGACCCAGTACTTC. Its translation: CASSFRSWDQETQYF.

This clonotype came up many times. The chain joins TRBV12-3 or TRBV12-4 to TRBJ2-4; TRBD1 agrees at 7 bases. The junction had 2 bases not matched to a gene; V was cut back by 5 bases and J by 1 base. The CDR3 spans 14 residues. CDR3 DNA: TGTGCCAGCAGTCAACAGGGGGCCAAAAACATTCAGTACTTC. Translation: CASSQQGAKNIQYF.

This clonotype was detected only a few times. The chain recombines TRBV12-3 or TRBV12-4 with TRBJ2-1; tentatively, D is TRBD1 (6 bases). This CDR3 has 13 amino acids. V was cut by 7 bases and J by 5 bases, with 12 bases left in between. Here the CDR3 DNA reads TGTGCCAGCAATCAACGACAGGACAATGAGCAGTTCTTC. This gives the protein CASNQRQDNEQFF.

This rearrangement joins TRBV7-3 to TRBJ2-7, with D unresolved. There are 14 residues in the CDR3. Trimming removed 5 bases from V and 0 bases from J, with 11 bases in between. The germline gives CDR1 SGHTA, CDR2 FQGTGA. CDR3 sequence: CASSHAVVSYEQYF. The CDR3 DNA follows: TGTGCCAGCAGCCACGCGGTCGTCTCCTACGAGCAGTACTTC.

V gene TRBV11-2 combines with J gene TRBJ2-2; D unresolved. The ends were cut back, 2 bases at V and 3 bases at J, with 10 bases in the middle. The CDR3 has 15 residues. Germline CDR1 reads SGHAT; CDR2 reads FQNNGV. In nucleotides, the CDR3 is TGTGCCAGCAGCTTAAAGGGCCGGTACACCGGGGAGCTGTTTTTT. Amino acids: CASSLKGRYTGELFF.

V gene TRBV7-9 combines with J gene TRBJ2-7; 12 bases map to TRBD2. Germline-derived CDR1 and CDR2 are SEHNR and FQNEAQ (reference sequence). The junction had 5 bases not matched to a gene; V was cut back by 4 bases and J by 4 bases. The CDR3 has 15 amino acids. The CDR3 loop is CASSWTSGNNYEQYF. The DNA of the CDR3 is TGTGCCAGCAGCTGGACTAGCGGGAATAATTACGAGCAGTACTTC.

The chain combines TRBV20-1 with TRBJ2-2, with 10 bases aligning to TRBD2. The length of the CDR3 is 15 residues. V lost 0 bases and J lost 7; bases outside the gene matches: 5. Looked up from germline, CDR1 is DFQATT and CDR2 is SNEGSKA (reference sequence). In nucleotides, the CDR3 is TGCAGTGCTAGAGATCAGCGGGGGGGCCTCGGGGAGCTGTTTTTT. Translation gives CSARDQRGGLGELFF.

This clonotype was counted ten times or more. The CDR3: CASSSNYGYTF. In nucleotides, the CDR3 is TGTGCCAGCAGCTCCAACTATGGCTACACCTTC. The chain recombines TRBV13 with TRBJ1-2; D unclear. Germline V CDR1 and CDR2: PRHDT, FYEKMQ (reference sequence). With 4 bases removed from V and 2 bases from J, the gap between germline ends came to 2 bases. CDR3 size: 11 residues.

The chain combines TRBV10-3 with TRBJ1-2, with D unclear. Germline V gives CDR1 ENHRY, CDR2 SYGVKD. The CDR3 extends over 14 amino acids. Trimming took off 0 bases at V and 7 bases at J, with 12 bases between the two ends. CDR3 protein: CAISESQLDSGYTF. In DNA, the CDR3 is TGTGCCATCAGTGAGTCGCAGTTGGATAGTGGCTACACCTTC.

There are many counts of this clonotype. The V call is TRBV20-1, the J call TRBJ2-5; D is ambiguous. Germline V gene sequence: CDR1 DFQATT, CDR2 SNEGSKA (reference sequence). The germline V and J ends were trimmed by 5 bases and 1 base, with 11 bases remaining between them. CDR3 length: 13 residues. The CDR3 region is CSASPTSQETQYF. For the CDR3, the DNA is TGCAGTGCTTCGCCCACCTCCCAAGAGACCCAGTACTTC.

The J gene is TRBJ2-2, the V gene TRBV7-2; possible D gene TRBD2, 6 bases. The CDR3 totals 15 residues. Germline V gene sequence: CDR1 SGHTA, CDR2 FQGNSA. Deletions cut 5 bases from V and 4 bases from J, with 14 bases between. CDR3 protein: CASSTTGAPTGELFF. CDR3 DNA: TGTGCCAGCAGCACCACGGGAGCCCCCACCGGGGAGCTGTTTTTT.

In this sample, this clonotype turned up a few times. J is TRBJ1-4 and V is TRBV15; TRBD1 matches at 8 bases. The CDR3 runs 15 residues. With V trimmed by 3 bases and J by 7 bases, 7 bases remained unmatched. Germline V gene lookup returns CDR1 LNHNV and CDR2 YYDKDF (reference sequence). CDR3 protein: CATSRLLTGAEKLFF. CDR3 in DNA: TGTGCCACCAGCAGGTTACTGACAGGGGCTGAAAAACTGTTTTTT.

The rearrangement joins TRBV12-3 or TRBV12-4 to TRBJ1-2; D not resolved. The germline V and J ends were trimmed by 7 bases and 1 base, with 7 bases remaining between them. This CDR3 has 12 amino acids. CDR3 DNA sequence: TGTGCCAGCACTTCGAATAACTATGGCTACACCTTC. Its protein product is CASTSNNYGYTF.

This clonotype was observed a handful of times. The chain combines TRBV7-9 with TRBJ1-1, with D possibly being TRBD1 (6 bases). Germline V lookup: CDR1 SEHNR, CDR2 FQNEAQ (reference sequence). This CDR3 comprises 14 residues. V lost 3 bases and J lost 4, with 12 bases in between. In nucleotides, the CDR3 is TGTGCCAGCAGCTTGTCGGGACACACCACTGAAGCTTTCTTT. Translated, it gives CASSLSGHTTEAFF.

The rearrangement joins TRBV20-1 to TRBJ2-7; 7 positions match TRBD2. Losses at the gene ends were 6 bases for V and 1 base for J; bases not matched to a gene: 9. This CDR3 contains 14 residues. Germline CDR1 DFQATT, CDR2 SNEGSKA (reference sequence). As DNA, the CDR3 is TGCAGTGCCAGGCCGAGGGACTATTCCTACGAGCAGTACTTC. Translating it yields CSARPRDYSYEQYF.